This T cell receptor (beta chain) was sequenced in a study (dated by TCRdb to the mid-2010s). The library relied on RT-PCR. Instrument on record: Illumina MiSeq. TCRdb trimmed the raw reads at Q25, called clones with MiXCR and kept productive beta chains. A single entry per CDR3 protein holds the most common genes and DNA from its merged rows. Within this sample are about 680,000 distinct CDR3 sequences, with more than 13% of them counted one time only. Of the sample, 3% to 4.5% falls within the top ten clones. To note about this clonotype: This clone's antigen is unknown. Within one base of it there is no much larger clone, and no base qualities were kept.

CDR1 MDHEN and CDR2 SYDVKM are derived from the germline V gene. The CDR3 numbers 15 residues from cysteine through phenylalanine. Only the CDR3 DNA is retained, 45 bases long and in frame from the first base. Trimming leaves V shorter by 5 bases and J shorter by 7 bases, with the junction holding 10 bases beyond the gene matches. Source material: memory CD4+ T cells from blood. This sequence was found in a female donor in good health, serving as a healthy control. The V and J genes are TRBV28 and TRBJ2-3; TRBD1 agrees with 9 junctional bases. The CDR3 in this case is CASSVGQGIDNTQYF. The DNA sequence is TGTGCCAGCAGTGTGGGACAGGGTATCGATAATACGCAGTATTTT.